The 26 T cell receptor beta chains given below trace back to one sample, sequenced in a study of T cell repertoires in cytomegalovirus infection. TCRdb redid the calling of the reads with MiXCR, one entry per CDR3 protein. The profile shows 250,000 or so distinct CDR3 sequences, approximately 8.3% of them singletons. Input material: PBMCs. Source of these receptors: a human donor in good health (CMV status not recorded). Some clones in this sample may be carry-over from other donors' samples.

The chain uses TRBV20-1 and TRBJ1-1, with D uncertain. The CDR3 runs 13 residues. The V gene's germline CDR1 is DFQATT and CDR2 SNEGSKA (reference sequence). Trimming left V 5 bases short and J 1 base short, with 11 bases between. CDR3 amino acids: CSARWTENTEAFF. The CDR3 nucleotides read TGCAGTGCTCGCTGGACGGAGAACACTGAAGCTTTCTTT.

This clonotype was seen more than once but under ten times. This sequence joins TRBV11-2 and TRBJ1-2; 7 bases are shared with TRBD1. V dropped 0 bases and J dropped 4; count of bases not matched to a gene: 5. This CDR3 region has 15 residues. Germline CDR1 SGHAT, CDR2 FQNNGV. CDR3 coding DNA: TGTGCCAGCAGCTTAGAGGCTGACAGGGTCTATGGCTACACCTTC. Protein product: CASSLEADRVYGYTF.

This clonotype was seen at least ten times. V and J are TRBV6-5 and TRBJ2-1; D not resolved. The germline V gene encodes CDR1 MNHEY and CDR2 SVGAGI. The CDR3 has 15 residues. V was pared by 8 bases and J by 1 base, with 15 bases between. In DNA form, the CDR3 reads TGTGCCAGCTCTACTGGGCCCCAATCCTACAATGAGCAGTTCTTC. It codes for CASSTGPQSYNEQFF.

This clonotype was detected only a few times. The rearrangement uses TRBV11-2 and TRBJ1-1; D remains ambiguous. The germline gives CDR1 SGHAT, CDR2 FQNNGV. The CDR3 runs to 11 residues. The germline V and J ends were trimmed by 1 base and 8 bases, with 5 bases remaining between them. The CDR3 sequence: CASSLAQEAFF. In DNA form, the CDR3 reads TGTGCCAGCAGCTTAGCACAAGAAGCTTTCTTT.

The table lists this clonotype with many counts. The chain is built from TRBV7-2 and TRBJ2-5; D gene uncertain. CDR3 size: 13 residues. CDR1 is SGHTA, CDR2 FQGNSA, per germline. V lost 3 bases and J 4 bases, leaving 9 bases between the germline ends. The CDR3 spells CASSFRMGETQYF. In nucleotides, the CDR3 is TGTGCCAGCAGCTTCAGAATGGGAGAGACCCAGTACTTC. Full variable domain (outside the CDR3, taken from reference TRBV7-2 and TRBJ2-5): GAGVSQSPSNKVTEKGKDVELRCDPISGHTALYWYRQSLGQGLEFLIYFQGNSAPDKSGLPSDRFSAERTGGSVSTLTIQRTQQEDSAVYLCASSFRMGETQYFGPGTRLLVL.

V and J are TRBV30 and TRBJ1-1; the match to TRBD1 covers 7 bases. J lost 6 bases, V lost 3 bases, and 10 bases had no gene match. Germline V lookup: CDR1 GTSNPN, CDR2 SVGIG (reference sequence). There are 14 residues in the CDR3. The CDR3 here is CAWRDRRFRPEAFF. DNA for the CDR3: TGTGCCTGGAGGGACAGGAGGTTCAGACCTGAAGCTTTCTTT.

This clonotype was detected many times. V usage is TRBV7-8 and J usage is TRBJ1-4; D remains unclear. V was trimmed by 2 bases and J by 8 bases, leaving 12 bases between them. The V gene's germline CDR1 is SGHVS and CDR2 FQNEAQ. CDR3 length equals 14 residues. CDR3 residues: CASSLTFRGEKLFF. As DNA, the CDR3 is TGTGCCAGCAGCTTAACGTTCCGCGGAGAAAAACTGTTTTTT.

Ten or more counts support this clonotype. The chain employs TRBV7-9 and TRBJ2-1, with D possibly being TRBD1 (6 bases). V shed 1 base and J shed 4 bases, with 8 bases lying between them. Germline values: CDR1 SEHNR, CDR2 FQNEAQ (reference sequence). This CDR3 has 14 residues. The CDR3 region is CASSLEGEYNEQFF. The CDR3 DNA is TGTGCCAGCAGCTTAGAGGGGGAGTACAATGAGCAGTTCTTC. Supplemented by reference TRBV7-9 and TRBJ2-1, the full variable domain reads DTGVSQNPRHKITKRGQNVTFRCDPISEHNRLYWYRQTLGQGPEFLTYFQNEAQLEKSRLLSDRFSAERPKGSFSTLEIQRTEQGDSAMYLCASSLEGEYNEQFFGPGTRLTVL.

The sample holds many counts of this clonotype. The chain employs TRBV7-2 and TRBJ1-2, with 10 bases identical to TRBD1. There are 19 residues in the CDR3. After removal of 5 bases from V and 0 bases from J, the junction contained 15 bases not matched to a gene. The germline V gene encodes CDR1 SGHTA and CDR2 FQGNSA. This CDR3 reads CASSVLPGTGVYTNYGYTF. The CDR3 nucleotides are TGTGCCAGCAGCGTTCTCCCTGGGACAGGGGTATATACTAACTATGGCTACACCTTC.

V gene TRBV4-3 combines with J gene TRBJ2-7; 8 nucleotides line up with TRBD2. The CDR3 is 18 amino acids. V shed 0 bases and J 2 bases; nucleotides not matched to a gene: 12. Germline V lookup: CDR1 LGHNA, CDR2 YSLEER. The CDR3 nucleotides read TGCGCCAGCAGCCAAGATTGGGGTGTCAGCGGGAGAACCTACGAGCAGTACTTC. Translated, it gives CASSQDWGVSGRTYEQYF.

The sample holds a few counts of this clonotype. The rearrangement links TRBV19 to TRBJ2-1; D is undetermined. Looked up from germline, CDR1 is LNHDA and CDR2 is SQIVND (reference sequence). The CDR3 loop spans 12 amino acids. The V end was cut by 7 bases, the J end by 9 bases, with 13 bases between. As DNA, the CDR3 is TGTGCCAGTACCACGGGTGCGGCTGAGCAGTTCTTC. It specifies CASTTGAAEQFF.

This clonotype was seen a few times. The chain's CDR3 is CASSYWTGVGPHTEAFF. DNA of the CDR3: TGTGCCAGCAGTTACTGGACAGGCGTCGGTCCTCACACTGAAGCTTTCTTT. The chain carries TRBV6-2 or TRBV6-3 and TRBJ1-1; the match to TRBD1 covers 7 bases. V was pared by 1 base and J by 3 bases, with 11 bases of the junction left unmatched. The CDR3 runs 17 residues. Germline V lookup: CDR1 MNHEY, CDR2 SVGEGT.

V gene TRBV11-2 combines with J gene TRBJ2-1; possible D gene TRBD2, 6 bases. This CDR3 spans 16 amino acids. V was cut by 5 bases and J by 3 bases, with 17 bases left in between. The germline CDR1 and CDR2 sequences are SGHAT and FQNNGV. This chain's CDR3 is CASSRSSPAGYNEQFF. The DNA of the CDR3 is TGTGCCAGCAGCCGAAGTAGCCCAGCGGGCTACAATGAGCAGTTCTTC.

This clonotype was seen many times. The rearrangement uses TRBV7-8 and TRBJ2-2; TRBD2 agrees at 8 bases. From germline, CDR1 is SGHVS and CDR2 FQNEAQ. The CDR3 runs to 16 residues. The V segment lost 2 bases and the J segment 4 bases; nucleotides outside the gene matches: 6. CDR3 loop: CASSLSSSGGTGELFF. In DNA form, the CDR3 reads TGTGCCAGCAGCTTATCGTCCAGCGGGGGCACCGGGGAGCTGTTTTTT.

In this sample, this clonotype turned up many times. The gene calls are TRBV7-9 and TRBJ1-2; D is undetermined. The CDR3 covers 17 residues. Trimming removed 5 bases from V and 0 bases from J, with 19 bases in between. Per germline, CDR1 SEHNR and CDR2 FQNEAQ (reference sequence). The CDR3 is CASSEQNRGTSNYGYTF. In nucleotides, the CDR3 is TGTGCCAGCAGCGAACAGAACCGGGGAACCTCTAACTATGGCTACACCTTC.

CDR3 sequence: CAWSGFRGAETQYF. The CDR3 region has the DNA TGTGCCTGGAGCGGGTTTAGGGGGGCTGAGACCCAGTACTTC. This chain joins TRBV30 and TRBJ2-5, with D perhaps matching TRBD1 or TRBD2 (6 bases each). This CDR3 is built from 14 residues. V lost 3 bases to trimming and J lost 5 bases, with 16 bases between them. CDR1 and CDR2 (germline): GTSNPN, SVGIG (reference sequence).

This clonotype has more than one count but fewer than ten. Relative to the germline gene, one junction end is altered; a read error may explain this. The V call is TRBV7-3, the J call TRBJ2-3, with 13 bases lining up with TRBD2. This CDR3 has 16 residues. The V gene's germline CDR1 is SGHTA and CDR2 FQGTGA. CDR3 protein: CASSITSGGAGDTQYF. Written as DNA, the CDR3 is TGTGCCAGCAGCATAACTAGCGGGGGGGCTGGAGATACGCAGTATTTT.

This clonotype appeared many times. The chain uses TRBV7-2 and TRBJ1-3; D is unclear. Germline CDR1 is SGHTA and CDR2 is FQGNSA. The CDR3 has 14 amino acids. The V end lost 5 bases, the J end lost 3 bases, and 11 bases lay between the germline ends. The CDR3 reads CASSDLRGGNTIYF. CDR3 in DNA: TGTGCCAGCAGCGACCTCCGCGGTGGAAACACCATATATTTT.

This clonotype was observed at least ten times. The chain uses TRBV4-1 and TRBJ2-5; no clear D. The V gene's germline CDR1 is MGHRA and CDR2 YSYEKL. The CDR3 is 14 residues long. Trimming took off 0 bases at V and 0 bases at J, with 5 bases between the two ends. The chain's CDR3 is CASSQEGYQETQYF. The DNA for the CDR3 is TGCGCCAGCAGCCAAGAAGGGTACCAAGAGACCCAGTACTTC.

This clonotype has just a few counts. The chain uses TRBV6-9 and TRBJ1-2; the D gene is possibly TRBD1 (6 bases). Trimming left V 2 bases short and J 8 bases short, with 27 bases between. The germline CDR1 and CDR2 sequences are MNHGY and SVAAGI. The CDR3 contains 18 residues. The CDR3 sequence: CASSYGEWNREVMFGYTF. CDR3 bases: TGTGCCAGCAGTTATGGAGAATGGAACAGGGAGGTGATGTTCGGCTACACCTTC.

This clonotype has a single count. The rearrangement links TRBV6-2 or TRBV6-3 to TRBJ2-1; the match to TRBD2 covers 9 bases. The germline V gene encodes CDR1 MNHEY and CDR2 SVGEGT. The J segment lost 6 bases and the V segment lost 7 bases, leaving 7 bases of the junction unmatched. This CDR3 is built from 14 residues. The CDR3: CASTKAGGSNEQFF. CDR3 in DNA: TGTGCCAGCACCAAAGCGGGGGGAAGCAATGAGCAGTTCTTC.

V gene TRBV20-1 combines with J gene TRBJ1-1, with 8 bases aligning to TRBD1. In germline, CDR1 is DFQATT, CDR2 SNEGSKA (reference sequence). This CDR3 region has 15 residues. V was clipped by 1 base and J by 2 bases; unmatched bases: 6. As DNA, the CDR3 is TGCAGTGCTAGAGGCCCGGACAGGGCAAACACTGAAGCTTTCTTT. This encodes CSARGPDRANTEAFF.

This clonotype was seen ten or more times. The chain recombines TRBV7-9 with TRBJ1-3; maybe TRBD1 (5 bases). The CDR3 consists of 16 residues. The germline CDR1 and CDR2 sequences are SEHNR and FQNEAQ (reference sequence). The V and J ends lost 2 bases and 0 bases respectively, with 11 bases between them. The CDR3 DNA reads TGTGCCAGCAGCTTAAGGGGATTCGACTCTGGAAACACCATATATTTT. Translation gives CASSLRGFDSGNTIYF.

This clonotype was counted at least ten times. The chain links TRBV7-2 to TRBJ2-5; the D call may be TRBD1 or TRBD2 (5 bases each). V lost 5 bases and J 2 bases, leaving 15 bases between the germline ends. The germline V gene encodes CDR1 SGHTA and CDR2 FQGNSA. The CDR3 has 15 amino acids. CDR3 sequence: CASSLDRGIQETQYF. The CDR3 DNA reads as TGTGCCAGCAGCCTTGACAGAGGGATACAAGAGACCCAGTACTTC.

This clonotype was found many times. The chain links TRBV7-2 to TRBJ2-5; 8 bases are a match to TRBD2. In germline, CDR1 is SGHTA, CDR2 FQGNSA. J was trimmed by 5 bases and V by 2 bases; bases with no gene match: 4. This CDR3 spans 14 amino acids. The CDR3 spells CASSLSGRGETQYF. In DNA form, the CDR3 reads TGTGCCAGCAGCTTAAGCGGGAGAGGTGAGACCCAGTACTTC.

Ten or more counts support this clonotype. This rearrangement joins TRBV6-2 or TRBV6-3 to TRBJ2-1; TRBD2 matches 9 bases. This CDR3 has 13 residues. V shed 7 bases, J shed 7 bases, and the junction held 5 bases outside the gene matches. Germline assignment: CDR1 MNHEY and CDR2 SVGEGT. CDR3 protein: CASTNSGRNEQFF. The CDR3 coding sequence is TGTGCCAGCACGAATAGCGGGAGAAATGAGCAGTTCTTC.